This is a list of T cell receptor beta chains from one sample in a study of spatial heterogeneity in lung cancer. TCRdb redid the calling of the 5' RACE reads with MiXCR, one entry per CDR3 protein. The sample carries about 3,600 distinct CDR3 sequences, over 8.5% recorded once. Material: lung tumor tissue, obtained at surgery. The source of these receptors is a male donor with early-stage non-small cell lung cancer. Both conserved end residues are part of each CDR3. The D gene is left open where the match is weak. The size field is filled for only some rows; it gives once, few, many or a size class.

- TRBD2 TRBJ2-1 TRBV28 CASSLPRGGGEQFF TGTGCCAGCAGTTTACCGCGGGGGGGCGGAGAGCAGTTCTTC
many - TRBJ1-2 TRBV9 CASSVGLPQGHGYTF TGTGCCAGCAGCGTAGGTCTTCCTCAGGGGCATGGCTACACCTTC
medium-sized - TRBJ1-5 TRBV6-2/TRBV6-3 CASSYPQPQHF TGTGCCAGCAGTTACCCACAGCCCCAGCATTTT
many - TRBJ2-3 TRBV20-1 CSARPRGGTSTDTQYF TGCAGTGCTAGGCCCCGCGGCGGGACTAGCACAGATACGCAGTATTTT
medium-sized - TRBJ2-7 TRBV20-1 CSASRGSYEQYF TGCAGTGCTAGTCGAGGTTCCTACGAGCAGTACTTC
medium-sized TRBD2 TRBJ2-1 TRBV7-2 CASSSQREVSYNEQFF TGTGCCAGCAGCTCTCAGCGGGAGGTATCCTACAATGAGCAGTTCTTC
medium-sized - TRBJ2-3 TRBV7-9 CASSLAIADTQYF TGTGCCAGCAGCTTAGCTATCGCAGATACGCAGTATTTT
few - TRBJ2-7 TRBV28 CATIENGEQYF TGTGCCACTATAGAAAACGGAGAGCAGTACTTC
medium-sized - TRBJ2-3 TRBV7-2 CASSFRGSTDTQYF TGTGCCAGCAGCTTCCGGGGGAGCACAGATACGCAGTATTTT
many - TRBJ2-7 TRBV7-2 CASSLDGGGFYEQYF TGTGCCAGCAGCTTAGATGGAGGGGGATTTTACGAGCAGTACTTC
many TRBD1 TRBJ2-1 TRBV28 CASSLRTGRSYNEQFF TGTGCCAGCAGTTTGCGGACAGGGAGGTCCTACAATGAGCAGTTCTTC
medium-sized TRBD1 TRBJ1-6 TRBV20-1 CSARDWGTGNSPLHF TGCAGTGCTAGAGATTGGGGGACAGGAAACTCACCCCTCCACTTT
- TRBD1 TRBJ2-5 TRBV7-2 CASSPRQGDTETQYF TGTGCCAGCAGCCCCAGACAGGGAGATACAGAGACCCAGTACTTC
few TRBD1 TRBJ1-2 TRBV5-1 CASSPAQGAAYGYTF TGCGCCAGCAGCCCCGCACAGGGGGCGGCGTACGGCTACACCTTC
many - TRBJ2-1 TRBV11-2 CASSFSREVQFF TGTGCCAGCAGCTTTTCGAGGGAGGTGCAGTTCTTC
medium-sized - TRBJ2-3 TRBV5-1 CASTLRGTTADTQYF TGCGCCAGCACATTAAGGGGGACCACGGCGGATACGCAGTATTTT
medium-sized TRBD2 TRBJ2-1 TRBV20-1 CSARGLAGVDEQFF TGCAGTGCTAGAGGACTAGCGGGAGTGGATGAGCAGTTCTTC
many - TRBJ1-5 TRBV30 CAWSIQGGQPQHF TGTGCCTGGAGTATCCAGGGCGGTCAGCCCCAGCATTTT
medium-sized - TRBJ2-3 TRBV7-2 CASSLKVGGTDTQYF TGTGCCAGCAGCTTAAAGGTCGGGGGCACAGATACGCAGTATTTT
medium-sized - TRBJ2-5 TRBV9 CASSVDLGLETQYF TGTGCCAGCAGCGTAGATCTTGGGCTCGAGACCCAGTACTTC
- - TRBJ2-5 TRBV20-1 CSASSMEGSAGETQYF TGCAGTGCTAGCTCCATGGAGGGATCCGCGGGGGAGACCCAGTACTTC
medium-sized - TRBJ2-3 TRBV20-1 CSARDRLSTDTQYF TGCAGTGCTAGAGATAGACTTTCCACAGATACGCAGTATTTT
medium-sized TRBD2 TRBJ2-1 TRBV4-3 CASSRERLGLEQFF TGCGCCAGCAGCCGAGAGAGATTGGGACTAGAGCAGTTCTTC
medium-sized TRBD1 TRBJ1-5 TRBV27 CASRTGGGNQPQHF TGTGCCAGCAGGACAGGGGGAGGGAATCAGCCCCAGCATTTT
many - TRBJ1-4 TRBV5-1 CASSATGRGEKLFF TGCGCCAGCAGCGCTACAGGGAGAGGTGAAAAACTGTTTTTT
large - TRBJ2-7 TRBV28 CASSLWGEQYF TGTGCCAGCAGTTTATGGGGGGAGCAGTACTTC
many - TRBJ2-7 TRBV14 CASSPRIRGEQYF TGTGCCAGCAGCCCACGTATCCGCGGCGAGCAGTACTTC
medium-sized TRBD2 TRBJ2-7 TRBV7-8 CASRLSGSISYEQYF TGTGCCAGCAGGTTAAGCGGGAGTATCTCCTACGAGCAGTACTTC
medium-sized TRBD1 TRBJ1-1 TRBV28 CASRSIGGQNTEAFF TGTGCCAGCAGGTCTATAGGGGGCCAGAACACTGAAGCTTTCTTT
medium-sized - TRBJ1-6 TRBV7-9 CASSLGGSPLHF TGTGCCAGCAGCTTAGGGGGGTCACCCCTCCACTTT
few - TRBJ2-7 TRBV29-1 CSLPAGVCYEQYF TGCAGCCTCCCGGCCGGGGTATGCTACGAGCAGTACTTC
few - TRBJ2-1 TRBV28 CASSWGNEQFF TGTGCCAGCAGTTGGGGAAATGAGCAGTTCTTC
many - TRBJ1-1 TRBV5-1 CASSPGLRNTEAFF TGCGCCAGCAGCCCGGGACTCAGGAACACTGAAGCTTTCTTT
medium-sized TRBD2 TRBJ2-7 TRBV27 CASSLASGGSGEQYF TGTGCCAGCAGTTTAGCTAGCGGGGGCTCGGGGGAGCAGTACTTC
few - TRBJ2-5 TRBV5-1 CASSPLFRNRNQETQYF TGCGCCAGCAGCCCGCTTTTCAGGAACAGGAACCAAGAGACCCAGTACTTC
- - TRBJ2-3 TRBV30 CAWERTRGDTQYF TGTGCCTGGGAACGGACCCGGGGAGATACGCAGTATTTT
- TRBD1 TRBJ1-1 TRBV7-9 CASSTGQGNTEAFF TGTGCCAGCAGCACGGGACAGGGTAACACTGAAGCTTTCTTT
medium-sized - TRBJ2-5 TRBV29-1 CSVEDPSSEFQYF TGCAGCGTTGAAGACCCAAGTTCGGAATTTCAGTACTTC
medium-sized TRBD1 TRBJ2-7 TRBV20-1 CSATNPGQGTSYEQYF TGCAGTGCTACAAACCCGGGACAGGGGACATCCTACGAGCAGTACTTC
medium-sized TRBD1 TRBJ1-2 TRBV5-1 CASSLMGQGYGYTF TGCGCCAGCAGCTTGATGGGACAGGGCTATGGCTACACCTTC
medium-sized - TRBJ1-4 TRBV5-4 CASSLGGTTNEKLFF TGTGCCAGCAGCCTCGGCGGGACAACTAATGAAAAACTGTTTTTT
medium-sized TRBD1 TRBJ2-3 TRBV20-1 CSAAGTGGTDTQYF TGCAGTGCTGCCGGGACAGGGGGCACAGATACGCAGTATTTT
few - TRBJ2-1 TRBV5-6 CASSPGPSSYNEQFF TGTGCCAGCAGCCCCGGACCTAGCTCCTACAATGAGCAGTTCTTC